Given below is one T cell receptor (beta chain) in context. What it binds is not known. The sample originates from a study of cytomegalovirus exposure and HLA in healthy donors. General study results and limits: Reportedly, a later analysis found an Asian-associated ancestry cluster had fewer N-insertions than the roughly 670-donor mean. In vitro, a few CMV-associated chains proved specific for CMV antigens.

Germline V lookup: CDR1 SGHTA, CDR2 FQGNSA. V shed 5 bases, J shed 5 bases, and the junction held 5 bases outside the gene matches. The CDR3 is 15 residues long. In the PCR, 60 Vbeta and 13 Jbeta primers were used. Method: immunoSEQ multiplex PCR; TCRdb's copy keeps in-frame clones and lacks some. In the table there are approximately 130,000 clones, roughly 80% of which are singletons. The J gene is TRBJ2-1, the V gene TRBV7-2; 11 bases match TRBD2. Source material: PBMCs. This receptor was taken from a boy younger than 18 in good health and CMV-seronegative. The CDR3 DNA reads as TGTGCCAGCAGCCTTTCTAGCGGGAGGCACAATGAGCAGTTCTTC. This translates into CASSLSSGRHNEQFF.